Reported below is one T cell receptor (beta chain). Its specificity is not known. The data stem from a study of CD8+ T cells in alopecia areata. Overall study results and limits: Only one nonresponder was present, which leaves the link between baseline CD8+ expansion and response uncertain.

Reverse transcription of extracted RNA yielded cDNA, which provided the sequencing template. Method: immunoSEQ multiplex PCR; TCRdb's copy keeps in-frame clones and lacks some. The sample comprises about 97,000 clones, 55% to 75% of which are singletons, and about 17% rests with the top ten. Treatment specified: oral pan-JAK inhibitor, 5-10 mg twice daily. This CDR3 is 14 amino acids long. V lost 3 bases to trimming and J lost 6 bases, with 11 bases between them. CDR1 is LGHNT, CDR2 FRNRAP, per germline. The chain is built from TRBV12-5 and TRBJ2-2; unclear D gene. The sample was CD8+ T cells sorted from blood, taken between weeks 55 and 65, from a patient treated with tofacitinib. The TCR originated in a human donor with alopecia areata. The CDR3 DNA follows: TGTGCTAGTGGTTTTTCTATAGAGGCCGGGGAGCTGTTTTTT. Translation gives CASGFSIEAGELFF.